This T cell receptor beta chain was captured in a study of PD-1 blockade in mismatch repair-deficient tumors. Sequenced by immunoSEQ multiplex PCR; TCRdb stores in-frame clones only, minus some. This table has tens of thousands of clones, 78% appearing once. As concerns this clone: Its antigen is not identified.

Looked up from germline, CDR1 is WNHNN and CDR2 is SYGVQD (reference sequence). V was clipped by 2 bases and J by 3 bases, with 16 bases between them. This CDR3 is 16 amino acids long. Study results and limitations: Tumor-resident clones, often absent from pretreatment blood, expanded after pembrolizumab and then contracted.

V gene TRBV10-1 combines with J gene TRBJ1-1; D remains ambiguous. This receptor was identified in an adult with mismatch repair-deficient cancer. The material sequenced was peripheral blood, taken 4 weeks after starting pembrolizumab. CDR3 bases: TGCGCCAGCAGTGAGCCGTTCGTCATTTGGGACACTGAAGCTTTCTTT. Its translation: CASSEPFVIWDTEAFF.